This T cell receptor beta chain was captured in a study of memory CD8 T cells in hepatitis C reinfection. About the study: A couple of donors resolved primary infection, then developed chronic reinfection. Peak reinfection samples were taken 3 to 8 weeks after detection.

Libraries were prepared by immunoSEQ multiplex PCR; TCRdb keeps only in-frame clonotypes and omits some of them. This repertoire shows roughly 43,000 clones, approximately 90% found once; its top ten account for approximately 1.2%. The V end was cut by 6 bases, the J end by 1 base, with 10 bases between. This CDR3 is 14 amino acids long. The germline V gene encodes CDR1 MNHEY and CDR2 SMNVEV (reference sequence). Time point given: peak reinfection, 3 to 8 weeks after reinfection detection. The sorted cells went straight to TCR sequencing with no prior in vitro expansion. Material: naive CD8+ T cells sorted from blood. The TCR originated in a man between 18 and 29 years old with hepatitis C virus infection. The V and J genes are TRBV27 and TRBJ1-5; D not certain. In DNA, the CDR3 is TGTGCCAGCAGGGAGGGAAGGAGCAATCAGCCCCAGCATTTT. This gives the protein CASREGRSNQPQHF.